A selection of T cell receptor beta chains follows, all from one sample in a study of cytomegalovirus exposure and HLA in healthy donors. This table comes from immunoSEQ multiplex PCR, and its TCRdb copy is limited to in-frame clones, with some not included. The table has more than 110,000 clones, more than 70% seen once; the top ten hold 1% to 1.5%. Sequencing was carried out using PBMCs. The receptor set was obtained from a male donor in good health and CMV-seropositive. Each CDR3 is given with its conserved first and last residue. A D gene is named only where the DNA matches it firmly. The size field is filled for only some rows; it gives once, few, many or a size class.

j_call	d_call	clone_size	v_call	cdr3_nt	cdr3_aa
TRBJ2-5	TRBD1	once	TRBV9	TGTGCCAGCAGCGCGAACAGGGGCCAAGAGACCCAGTACTTC	CASSANRGQETQYF
TRBJ1-1	TRBD1	.	TRBV9	TGTGCCAGCAGCCGTCGACAGGGTGAAATGAACACTGAAGCTTTCTTT	CASSRRQGEMNTEAFF
TRBJ2-1	TRBD2	.	TRBV27	TGTGCCAGCAGTCCGACTAGCGGGATTAGTTACAATGAGCAGTTCTTC	CASSPTSGISYNEQFF
TRBJ2-1	TRBD2	.	TRBV7-9	TGTGCCAGCAGCCAAAGCGGGGGGGCAAAAAATGAGCAGTTCTTC	CASSQSGGAKNEQFF
TRBJ2-7	.	.	TRBV6-1	TGTGCCAGCAGTGAAATCGGGTCTTTCTCCTACGAGCAGTACTTC	CASSEIGSFSYEQYF
TRBJ1-1	.	.	TRBV6-5	TGTGCCAGCAGACCCCAGGGTGACACTGAAGCTTTCTTT	CASRPQGDTEAFF
TRBJ2-7	.	.	TRBV6-5	TGTGCCAGCCAAGAGTCCCACAGCACCTACGAGCAGTACTTC	CASQESHSTYEQYF
TRBJ2-7	.	.	TRBV7-8	TGTGCCAGCAGCTTACAGGAGGGTAGAAACTACGAGCAGTACTTC	CASSLQEGRNYEQYF
TRBJ2-2	TRBD1	once	TRBV6-4	TGTGCCAGCAGTGACTACGGGACAGGGGGTCCCGGGGAGCTGTTTTTT	CASSDYGTGGPGELFF
TRBJ1-2	TRBD1	.	TRBV5-1	TGCGCCAGCAGCTCCATCCCGGGACAGGGGTCTTTTGGTGGCTACACCTTC	CASSSIPGQGSFGGYTF
TRBJ2-2	TRBD2	.	TRBV27	TGTGCCAGCAGTCTTGTTACCCGACCGACTAGCGGGGCCGGGGAGCTGTTTTTT	CASSLVTRPTSGAGELFF
TRBJ1-2	TRBD1	.	TRBV7-2	TGTGCCAGCAGCTTAGCGGCAGGGGGTGGTAACTATGGCTACACCTTC	CASSLAAGGGNYGYTF
TRBJ2-7	TRBD2	.	TRBV7-8	TGTGCCAGCACCACCCTAGCGGGAGGCGCCTACGAGCAGTACTTC	CASTTLAGGAYEQYF
TRBJ2-3	TRBD1	once	TRBV27	TGTGCCAGCAGTCCCGGGACAGGGCACACAGATACGCAGTATTTT	CASSPGTGHTDTQYF
TRBJ1-5	.	.	TRBV18	TGTGCCAGCTCACCACAGGGGGGGAACGGACAGCCCCAGCATTTT	CASSPQGGNGQPQHF
TRBJ1-6	TRBD1	.	TRBV7-9	TGTTCCAGCAGCTCCGACAGGGAAGGTTTTTCACCCCTCCACTTT	CSSSSDREGFSPLHF
TRBJ1-4	TRBD1	.	TRBV18	TGTGCCAGCTCACAACAGGGGACTGGTGGCGCAACTAATGAAAAACTGTTTTTT	CASSQQGTGGATNEKLFF
TRBJ1-5	TRBD1	.	TRBV6-4	TGTGCCAGCAGGGACAGGGGAGGATTGGATCAGCCCCAGCATTTT	CASRDRGGLDQPQHF
TRBJ1-2	.	.	TRBV28	TGTGCCAGCTACAGAAACTATGGCTACACCTTC	CASYRNYGYTF
TRBJ2-1	TRBD2	.	TRBV18	TGTGCCAGCTCACCACCGACTAGCGGGGGGGTTTACAATGAGCAGTTCTTC	CASSPPTSGGVYNEQFF
TRBJ2-5	TRBD2	few	TRBV5-1	TGCGCCAGCAGCTTGGCCTTCGCTAGCGGAGAGCAAGAGACCCAGTACTTC	CASSLAFASGEQETQYF
TRBJ1-2	.	once	TRBV28	TGTGCCAGCAGTTTTTCAGGGCAAAACTATGGCTACACCTTC	CASSFSGQNYGYTF
TRBJ1-2	.	once	TRBV30	TGTGCCTGGAGTTTGACCGGGGAGGGCTACACCTTC	CAWSLTGEGYTF
TRBJ2-1	TRBD2	.	TRBV6-4	TGTGCCAGCAGTGAGGGCGAGCGGGGGGGTTTCAATGAGCAGTTCTTC	CASSEGERGGFNEQFF
TRBJ2-7	.	.	TRBV7-6	TGTGCCAGCAGCTTAGTTGCGGGGTCTGGAGAGCAGTACTTC	CASSLVAGSGEQYF
TRBJ2-7	.	.	TRBV21-1	TGTGCCAGCAGCGGACTATTAGCGGGAGGGGACTCCTACGAGCAGTACTTC	CASSGLLAGGDSYEQYF
TRBJ1-3	TRBD1	.	TRBV7-8	TGTGCCAGCAGCATATTGGGACAGGGTTATGGAAACACCATATATTTT	CASSILGQGYGNTIYF
TRBJ2-2	.	.	TRBV5-4	TGTGCCAGCAGGCCTACAGGGAACACCGGGGAGCTGTTTTTT	CASRPTGNTGELFF
TRBJ1-6	.	once	TRBV6-1	TGTGCCAGCAGTGAATCCACCACGATAGATAATTCACCCCTCCACTTT	CASSESTTIDNSPLHF
TRBJ2-7	TRBD1	.	TRBV11-2	TGTGCCAGCAGGTTACCATTCCGGGACAGGGTTAGCGAGCAGTACTTC	CASRLPFRDRVSEQYF
TRBJ2-2	TRBD1	.	TRBV18	TGTGCCAGCTCTCCGCAGGGGGCGAACACCGGGGAGCTGTTTTTT	CASSPQGANTGELFF
TRBJ2-7	.	.	TRBV27	TGTGCCAGCAGTCTCGAGAAGGGGGGGTCGTACGAGCAGTACTTC	CASSLEKGGSYEQYF
TRBJ1-1	TRBD1	.	TRBV5-5	TGTGCCAGCAGCTTGTGGACAGGGACCACTGAAGCTTTCTTT	CASSLWTGTTEAFF